Described below is a single TCR beta chain sequence and its context. The antigen is not known. The data originate from a study of tumor and adjacent non-tumor tissue in lung cancer. Study conclusions and caveats: TCR diversity was significantly greater in tumor than normal lung tissue.

TCRbeta libraries were built with three rounds of nested PCR, modified from ARM-PCR. TCRdb itself ran the multiplex PCR reads through MiXCR, one entry per CDR3 protein. The table shows about 90,000 distinct CDR3 sequences, with under 80% occurring only once. The V end lost 0 bases, the J end lost 7 bases, and 17 bases lay between the germline ends. This CDR3 has 15 residues. Germline loops: CDR1 SGHRS, CDR2 YFSETQ. RNA was extracted from bulk tissue without any cell sorting. The normal lung tissue was taken more than 3 cm from the tumor edge. Donors were chemotherapy-naive, newly diagnosed lung cancer surgical patients in China, August–late 2014.

The rearrangement links TRBV5-1 to TRBJ2-7; unclear D gene. Sequenced: distant non-tumor lung tissue. This sequence originates from a woman aged 45-60 years with non-small cell lung cancer. CDR3 sequence reads: CASSLVEDKGREQYF. As DNA, the CDR3 is TGCGCCAGCAGCTTGGTGGAAGACAAGGGTCGTGAGCAGTACTTC.